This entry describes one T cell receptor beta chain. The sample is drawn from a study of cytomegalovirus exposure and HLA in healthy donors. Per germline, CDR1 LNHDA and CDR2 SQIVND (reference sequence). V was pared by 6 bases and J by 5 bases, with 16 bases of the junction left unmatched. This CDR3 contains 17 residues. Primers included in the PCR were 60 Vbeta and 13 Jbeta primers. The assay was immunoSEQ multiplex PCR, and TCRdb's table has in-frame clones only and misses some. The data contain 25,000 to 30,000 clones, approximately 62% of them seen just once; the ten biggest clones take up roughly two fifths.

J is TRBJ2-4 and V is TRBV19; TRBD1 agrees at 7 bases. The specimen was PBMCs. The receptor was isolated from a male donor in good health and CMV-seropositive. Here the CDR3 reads CASSRQGVVSVQNIQYF. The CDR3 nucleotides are TGTGCCAGTAGCCGACAGGGAGTTGTTAGCGTCCAAAACATTCAGTACTTC. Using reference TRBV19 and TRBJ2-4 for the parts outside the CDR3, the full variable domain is DGGITQSPKYLFRKEGQNVTLSCEQNLNHDAMYWYRQDPGQGLRLIYYSQIVNDFQKGDIAEGYSVSREKKESFPLTVTSAQKNPTAFYLCASSRQGVVSVQNIQYFGAGTRLSVL.